This T cell receptor beta chain was observed in a study of blood T cell repertoires in COVID-19. Profiled with immunoSEQ multiplex PCR; TCRdb holds only in-frame clones, not every one. The sample lists over 60,000 clones; 82% were seen once. Germline loops: CDR1 LNHDA, CDR2 SQIVND (reference sequence). This CDR3 is 14 amino acids long. V lost 3 bases and J lost 3, with 12 bases in between. The chain uses TRBV19 and TRBJ2-7, with D perhaps TRBD1 (5 bases). The sample was peripheral blood. The sequence derives from a human donor in a cohort sampled during active COVID-19. CDR3 sequence reads: CASSIKGRVYEQYF. The CDR3 DNA reads TGTGCCAGTAGTATCAAGGGCAGGGTCTACGAGCAGTACTTC.